This T cell receptor beta chain was recorded in a study of cytomegalovirus exposure and HLA in healthy donors. Study-level results: Exclusion as indistinguishable affected some V segments, including TRBV6-2 and TRBV6-3. A later analysis found that most CMV-associated TCR beta chains appeared HLA-restricted.

The PCR was carried out with 60 Vbeta primers and 13 Jbeta primers. How the authors handled the data: The count from a later analysis was some 76 million unique TCR beta chains, 9.5 million to 11 million of them shared. The method was immunoSEQ multiplex PCR; TCRdb's version includes in-frame clones alone and lacks a portion of them. That table is the source of V, J and clone size, and D and trimming were worked out from the DNA. Among 50,000 to 65,000 clones listed, around 72% were seen once. The CDR3 sequence is 16 residues long. The V end lost 0 bases, the J end lost 4 bases, and 16 bases lay between the germline ends. The germline V gene encodes CDR1 SGHDN and CDR2 FVKESK. Of note for this clone: Its target is unknown.

Material: PBMCs. The chain employs TRBV14 and TRBJ2-7, with D possibly matching TRBD2 (5 bases). The sequence came from a woman aged 45-65 years in good health and CMV-seropositive. The CDR3, as DNA: TGTGCCAGCAGCCAAGATCCAGACTACCGCCCGTACGAGCAGTACTTC. Amino acid sequence: CASSQDPDYRPYEQYF.